This entry concerns a single T cell receptor (beta chain). Its antigen is currently unknown. Produced via immunoSEQ multiplex PCR; TCRdb's table is partial and in-frame only. This sample has 84,000 or so clones; 80% to 90% occur once, and the top ten carry 30% to 40%. The data were obtained in a study of T cell responses to AZD1222 COVID-19 vaccine. Study-level results: Only 5 or 6 individuals given AZD1222 were seropositive at baseline.

The CDR3 runs 16 residues. Trimming left V 8 bases short and J 0 bases short, with 19 bases between. Germline CDR1 is MNHNY and CDR2 is SVGAGI (reference sequence). This receptor was obtained from an adult in good health. The V gene is TRBV6-6, the J gene TRBJ1-2; D remains ambiguous. This specimen consisted of peripheral blood, obtained on day 0 of AZD1222 vaccination. Written as DNA, the CDR3 is TGTGCCAGCGGATCCCCAACGGACCGAACTAACTATGGCTACACCTTC. It translates to CASGSPTDRTNYGYTF.